This T cell receptor (beta chain) originates from a study of shared clonotypes between healthy human individuals. Donation came from healthy HIV-negative adults that had no recent acute infections or vaccinations. Of note for this clone: Its matching antigen is unknown.

CDR1 is MNHNY, CDR2 SVGAGI, per germline (reference sequence). The CDR3 sequence is 14 residues long. Deletions cut 6 bases from V and 3 bases from J, with 14 bases between. TCRdb's copy holds only in-frame clones and misses some; the assay was immunoSEQ multiplex PCR. The data contain some 1,600,000 clones, roughly 98% of them singletons. General study results and limits: Memory subsets generally showed lower estimated richness than naive subsets.

V is TRBV6-6 and J is TRBJ1-1, with D maybe TRBD1 (5 bases). The sequence came from a young man in good health. The specimen was naive CD4+ T cells sorted from blood. The subset denotes: CD45RA+ positively selected. The DNA of the CDR3 is TGTGCCAGCAGACCCGGGGACTCTTACACTGAAGCTTTCTTT. Protein sequence: CASRPGDSYTEAFF.